Listed here is a single T cell receptor beta chain. Its recognized antigen is unknown. Sequencing took place on a NextSeq 550. The Human TCR Profiling Kit (MiLaboratory) was used to make UMI-labeled 5' RACE TRB cDNA libraries. cDNA synthesis used the entire amount of extracted RNA, and PCR amplification then used the entire amount of cDNA produced. Libraries were prepared in parallel with an identical number of PCR cycles. For the original study's pipeline: About 53,000 +/- 9,400 unique UMI-labeled TRB cDNA molecules per library were extracted with MIGEC and MiXCR, with at least two reads per UMI required. On average, about 40,000 +/- 10,000 functional in-frame TRB CDR3 nucleotide clonotypes lacking stop codons were found per library. After each sample was downsampled to 5000 UMI-labeled TRB molecules, VDJtools was used to calculate diversity metrics such as normalized Shannon-Wiener and Chao1. Clonotype-size-weighted physicochemical properties of the central five CDR3 residues (interaction energy, strength, volume and Kidera factor 4) were computed in VDJtools. With the reads reprocessed by TCRdb, a single entry stands for each CDR3 protein sequence and no DNA is reported. TCRdb, rather than the study authors, made the V and J calls. The sample table holds fewer than 80,000 distinct CDR3 sequences. Of the sample, over 1.3% is held by the ten largest clones.

For every CD8+ T cell subset, over 250,000 cells were flow-sorted straight into RLT lysis buffer, and each subset was sorted in triplicate. Naive CD8+ T cells were defined stringently as CD45RO-CCR7+CD27+CD95- to exclude memory contaminants. Peripheral blood mononuclear cells were isolated from buffy coats using standard density gradient centrifugation. A FACSAria III was used to flow-sort naive CD8+ T cells into CXCR3-negative and CXCR3-positive populations. Total RNA was extracted from sorted cells using an RNeasy Mini Kit. This sample is drawn from a study of CXCR3-negative and CXCR3-positive naive CD8 T cells (dated by TCRdb to the late 2010s). As for the study more broadly: In total, 130 million to 150 million TRB reads were obtained, or roughly 1.5 +/- 0.3 million reads per library. The diversity and physicochemical repertoire analyses included fewer than twelve donors pooled from two independent experiments. Naive subsets from several donors and memory cells from 3 donors were included in the TRBV-TRBJ cluster analysis. Study-level results and caveats: Both naive subsets had comparably high repertoire diversity, while memory CD8+ T cells had much lower repertoire diversity. TRB CDR3s from CXCR3-positive naive cells showed higher hydrophobicity (lower Kidera factor 4), lower energy, and higher strength and volume indices than CXCR3-negative naive cells. CXCR3 expression partially decreased after cryopreservation, so most assays used freshly isolated PBMCs. Surface CD5, linked to self-reactivity in mice, was comparable between naive subsets; TCR interaction strength was therefore also inferred from TRB CDR3 physicochemical properties. Naive CXCR3-negative and CXCR3-positive cells from the same donor showed similar TRBV-TRBJ usage, whereas memory cells showed distinct patterns.

CDR1 is given as MNHEY and CDR2 as SVGEGT, both from the germline V gene. The CDR3 contains 18 residues, cysteine and phenylalanine counted. No DNA has been recorded. The sequence was obtained from a human donor in good health. Some clones in this sample may be carry-over from other donors' samples. The chain is encoded by TRBV6-2 or TRBV6-3 joined to TRBJ2-3; TCRdb selects TRBD1, and the lack of DNA leaves this call unchecked. The specimen sequenced was naive CXCR3- CD8+ T cells from blood. The sample's cell subset or site label, decoded: CD45RO-CCR7+CD27+CD95- naive CD8+ T cells lacking CXCR3 (TNR3-). The CDR3 corresponds to CASSYKSGGRDDTDTQYF.